This T cell receptor beta chain originates from a study of breast tumors, draining lymph nodes, adjacent tissues. The study, taken as a whole, reports: Luminal-like breast cancer showed significantly higher tumor–nontumor repertoire similarity than basal-like. Compared with lymph nodes, tumors were less diverse; compared with nontumor tissue, more. Findings are consistent with lymph node origin and intratumoral expansion of most tumor T cells.

TCRdb reanalysed the multiplex PCR reads using MiXCR and keeps one entry per CDR3 protein. Of about 22,000 distinct CDR3 sequences listed, about two thirds were seen once; the top ten hold roughly 21%. V lost 1 base to trimming and J lost 3 bases, with 6 bases between them. The V gene's germline CDR1 is SGHTA and CDR2 FQGNSA. The length of the CDR3 is 14 residues. Comment on this clonotype: The antigen is unknown.

The receptor's source is a female donor with breast cancer. Some clones in this sample may be carry-over from other donors' samples. This sequence joins TRBV7-2 and TRBJ1-4, with D unresolved. Source material: tumor-adjacent breast tissue. CDR3 nucleotides: TGTGCCAGCAGCTTAGGGGGTGCTAATGAAAAACTGTTTTTT. Amino acids: CASSLGGANEKLFF.